The 30 T cell receptor beta chains listed next were all sequenced from one sample in a study of blood T cells in healthy people across ages. A second PCR, run for roughly 7 to 11 cycles, used a sample-barcoded 5' primer plus a J-beta primer mix. MiXCR, applied by TCRdb to the 5' RACE reads, yields one record per CDR3 protein. The sample includes around 1.5 million distinct CDR3 sequences, about 32% of them seen just once. Sequencing was done on a sample of blood. The receptors come from a woman aged 25-40 years in good health.

V usage is TRBV12-5 and J usage is TRBJ1-2; 8 bases line up with TRBD1. J was trimmed by 7 bases and V by 1 base; bases with no gene match: 5. Germline V lookup: CDR1 LGHNT, CDR2 FRNRAP. There are 14 residues in the CDR3. The CDR3 region has the DNA TGTGCTAGTGGTTTGGGCAGGGGGCTTGCTGGCTACACCTTC. This codes for CASGLGRGLAGYTF.

The J gene is TRBJ1-2, the V gene TRBV12-3 or TRBV12-4; weak D call: TRBD1 (5 bases). The CDR3 totals 13 residues. Trimming removed 3 bases at V and 6 bases at J, with 11 bases between. The CDR3 region has the DNA TGTGCCAGCAGTTTGTCAGGGTTTGATGGCTACACCTTC. Translation: CASSLSGFDGYTF.

This clonotype was seen repeatedly, ten times or more. This rearrangement joins TRBV20-1 to TRBJ2-1; 10 bases align to TRBD2. The germline V gene has CDR1 DFQATT and CDR2 SNEGSKA (reference sequence). The CDR3 extends over 16 amino acids. The J segment lost 8 bases and the V segment lost 0 bases, leaving 10 bases of the junction unmatched. The CDR3 here is CSARDWERGGQDEQFF. The CDR3 DNA sequence: TGCAGTGCTAGAGATTGGGAGCGGGGGGGCCAAGATGAGCAGTTCTTC.

This clonotype was detected a few times. The chain carries TRBV21-1 and TRBJ2-1; the table assigns TRBD1, which was not confirmed against the DNA. TRBV21-1 is listed as a pseudogene. The CDR3 spans 16 residues. The CDR3 region has the DNA TGTGCCAGCAGCAAAGCAACAGGGGGAGGCTACAATGAGCAGTTCTTC. It codes for CASSKATGGGYNEQFF.

This clonotype was observed a handful of times. Compared with germline, one end of the junction differs, possibly owing to a read error. This chain connects TRBV3-1 to TRBJ2-7; 7 bases are shared with TRBD1. This CDR3 has 15 residues. Germline CDR1 reads LGHDT; CDR2 reads YNNKEL (reference sequence). CDR3 region: CASSKDRAIVYEQYF. CDR3 sequence (DNA): TGTGCCAGCAGCAAAGACAGGGCGATTGTCTACGAGCAGTACTTC.

The rearrangement uses TRBV6-1 and TRBJ1-3; no reliable D call. Deletions cut 2 bases from V and 4 bases from J, with 9 bases between. The germline V gene has CDR1 MNHNS and CDR2 SASEGT. The CDR3 runs to 14 residues. CDR3 loop: CASSERVSGNTIYF. As DNA, the CDR3 is TGTGCCAGCAGTGAAAGGGTTAGCGGAAACACCATATATTTT.

This clonotype was counted ten times or more. The DNA of the CDR3 is TGTGCCAGCAGCCAAGAATCCGGGGCTGGGGGGGAGACCCAGTACTTC. Residues: CASSQESGAGGETQYF. V gene TRBV4-2 combines with J gene TRBJ2-5, with a tentative D call TRBD2 (6 bases). Per the germline V gene, CDR1 is LGHNA and CDR2 is YNFKEQ. The CDR3 length is 16 residues. V gave up 0 bases and J gave up 5 bases, with 16 bases separating them.

The J gene is TRBJ2-5, the V gene TRBV15; 8 nucleotides align to TRBD1. Per the germline V gene, CDR1 is LNHNV and CDR2 is YYDKDF (reference sequence). V shed 5 bases, J shed 3 bases, and the junction held 5 bases outside the gene matches. The CDR3 has 14 residues. DNA of the CDR3: TGTGCCACCAGCTGGCCGGGACAGGAAGAGACCCAGTACTTC. The encoded protein is CATSWPGQEETQYF.

The chain employs TRBV5-4 and TRBJ2-3; TRBD2 is a possible D gene (5 bases). CDR3 size: 15 residues. The germline CDR1 and CDR2 sequences are SGHNT and YYREEE (reference sequence). Trimming took 0 bases from V and 2 from J, leaving 10 bases between them. The CDR3 DNA sequence: TGTGCCAGCAGCTTGGATAGGGAGCCCACAGATACGCAGTATTTT. It codes for CASSLDREPTDTQYF.

In this sample, this clonotype turned up many times. The V call is TRBV28, the J call TRBJ2-7; D tentatively fits TRBD1 or TRBD2 (5 bases each). The V gene's germline CDR1 is MDHEN and CDR2 SYDVKM. V was trimmed by 1 base and J by 7 bases, leaving 14 bases between them. This CDR3 contains 14 residues. The CDR3 sequence is CASSLLAGTGEQYF. CDR3 DNA sequence: TGTGCCAGCAGTTTATTGGCAGGGACGGGGGAGCAGTACTTC.

The chain is built from TRBV6-1 and TRBJ2-7; TRBD2 matches at 8 bases. Trimming at V came to 3 bases and at J to 1 base, leaving 8 bases not matched to a gene. CDR3 size: 16 residues. Germline V CDR1 and CDR2: MNHNS, SASEGT. CDR3 region: CASSEASGSGSYEQYF. CDR3 DNA: TGTGCCAGCAGTGAGGCGAGCGGGAGCGGGTCCTACGAGCAGTACTTC.

The V call is TRBV6-2 or TRBV6-3, the J call TRBJ1-1; D remains ambiguous. Trimming pared 6 bases from V and 1 base from J, leaving 12 bases between. Germline CDR1 is MNHEY and CDR2 is SVGEGT. This CDR3 has 14 amino acids. The CDR3 reads CASSPLSQNTEAFF. The CDR3 DNA reads as TGTGCCAGCAGCCCCTTAAGCCAGAACACTGAAGCTTTCTTT.

The sample holds a few counts of this clonotype. CDR3: CASSFLSRDYGYTF. The CDR3, as DNA: TGTGCCAGCAGCTTTCTCAGCAGGGACTATGGCTACACCTTC. The chain couples TRBV7-2 to TRBJ1-2; tentative D call: TRBD1 (5 bases). This CDR3 region has 14 residues. Germline V gene data show CDR1 as SGHTA and CDR2 as FQGNSA. Trimming removed 3 bases from V and 3 bases from J, with 11 bases in between. Using reference TRBV7-2 and TRBJ1-2 for the parts outside the CDR3, the full variable domain is GAGVSQSPSNKVTEKGKDVELRCDPISGHTALYWYRQSLGQGLEFLIYFQGNSAPDKSGLPSDRFSAERTGGSVSTLTIQRTQQEDSAVYLCASSFLSRDYGYTFGSGTRLTVV.

V is TRBV20-1 and J is TRBJ2-1; 8 positions agree with TRBD2. Germline V lookup: CDR1 DFQATT, CDR2 SNEGSKA (reference sequence). With V trimmed by 0 bases and J by 2 bases, 9 bases remained unmatched. CDR3 length equals 17 residues. The DNA of the CDR3 is TGCAGTGCTAGAGATTCTAGCGGGCACATAGCCTACAATGAGCAGTTCTTC. Translating it yields CSARDSSGHIAYNEQFF.

The rearrangement uses TRBV7-3 and TRBJ1-1; D may be TRBD1 (5 bases). The CDR3 sequence is 13 residues long. V shed 4 bases and J shed 8 bases, with 14 bases lying between them. Germline CDR1 and CDR2: SGHTA and FQGTGA. CDR3 residues: CASSWGVGGEAFF. The CDR3 coding sequence is TGTGCCAGCAGCTGGGGCGTCGGGGGAGAAGCTTTCTTT.

This clonotype was counted a few times. The CDR3 protein is CSARGATATLNNSPLHF. The DNA of the CDR3 is TGCAGTGCTAGAGGCGCGACAGCAACCTTAAATAATTCACCCCTCCACTTT. The chain recombines TRBV20-1 with TRBJ1-6; a weak D match, TRBD1 (5 bases). CDR1 is DFQATT, CDR2 SNEGSKA, per germline (reference sequence). The CDR3 has 17 residues. The germline V and J ends were trimmed by 1 base and 5 bases, with 18 bases remaining between them.

The chain couples TRBV6-1 to TRBJ2-1; D may match TRBD1 or TRBD2 (6 bases each). The V end was cut by 3 bases, the J end by 5 bases, with 23 bases between. CDR3 size: 18 residues. Germline values: CDR1 MNHNS, CDR2 SASEGT. The CDR3 sequence: CASSEPFRRGVTNNEQFF. The CDR3 DNA reads TGTGCCAGCAGTGAGCCCTTCCGGAGGGGGGTCACAAACAATGAGCAGTTCTTC.

This clonotype has only a few counts. The rearrangement links TRBV4-1 to TRBJ1-1; TRBD1 is a possible D gene (6 bases). Trimming shortened V by 1 base and J by 12 bases, and 18 bases separated the two germline ends. The CDR3 length is 14 residues. Germline CDR1 and CDR2: MGHRA and YSYEKL. The chain's CDR3 is CASSQAYGSQGSFF. The CDR3 DNA is TGCGCCAGCAGCCAAGCCTACGGGAGTCAGGGGTCTTTCTTT.

The genes are TRBV10-3 and TRBJ1-2, with D possibly matching TRBD1 (6 bases). The CDR3 extends over 14 amino acids. From germline, CDR1 is ENHRY and CDR2 SYGVKD. Trimming took 3 bases from V and 0 from J, leaving 8 bases between them. The CDR3 DNA is TGTGCCATCAGTGACAGGGGTTCTAACTATGGCTACACCTTC. This gives the protein CAISDRGSNYGYTF.

This clonotype was recorded a few times. The chain recombines TRBV5-1 with TRBJ2-5; D is unclear. CDR1 SGHRS and CDR2 YFSETQ come from the germline V gene. The CDR3 totals 16 residues. V gave up 3 bases and J gave up 4 bases, with 19 bases separating them. The CDR3 loop reads CASSWAGRESRETQYF. Written as DNA, the CDR3 is TGCGCCAGCAGCTGGGCAGGTAGAGAGTCCCGAGAGACCCAGTACTTC.

This clonotype was counted only a few times. One junction end disagrees with the germline gene, perhaps due to a read error. J is TRBJ2-5 and V is TRBV7-9; 8 positions agree with TRBD2. The CDR3 covers 15 residues. Germline lookup yields CDR1 SEHNR and CDR2 FQNEAQ (reference sequence). The CDR3 loop is CASSLPGGYQGTQYF. The DNA of the CDR3 is TGTGCCAGCAGCTTACCGGGGGGGTACCAAGGGACCCAGTACTTC.

This chain links TRBV28 with TRBJ2-5; 7 nucleotides line up with TRBD2. This CDR3 is 15 amino acids long. Trimming removed 4 bases from V and 2 bases from J; junction bases left unmatched: 7. In germline, CDR1 is MDHEN, CDR2 SYDVKM. The CDR3 sequence: CASSWARAGQETQYF. DNA of the CDR3: TGTGCCAGCAGTTGGGCTCGAGCGGGACAAGAGACCCAGTACTTC.

The rearrangement links TRBV20-1 to TRBJ1-2; D not resolved. Germline V gene lookup returns CDR1 DFQATT and CDR2 SNEGSKA (reference sequence). This CDR3 is 10 amino acids long. Trimming cost V 6 bases and J 6 bases, with 8 bases left between them. CDR3 in amino acids: CSAPRNGYTF. In nucleotides, the CDR3 is TGCAGTGCCCCCCGAAATGGCTACACCTTC.

CDR3 protein: CASTRRDRDYGYTF. For the CDR3, the DNA is TGTGCCAGTACCCGGAGGGACCGTGACTATGGCTACACCTTC. V gene TRBV19 combines with J gene TRBJ1-2; TRBD1 might be the D (5 bases). V gave up 7 bases and J gave up 3 bases, with 15 bases separating them. Germline V CDR1 and CDR2: LNHDA, SQIVND (reference sequence). The CDR3 covers 14 residues.

A remark on this clonotype: A much larger clone lies a single base off, so this may be a read error. J is TRBJ2-3 and V is TRBV7-2; 10 bases map to TRBD2. Germline CDR1 and CDR2: SGHTA and FQGNSA. The V segment lost 5 bases and the J segment 4 bases; nucleotides outside the gene matches: 9. The CDR3 is 16 residues long. CDR3 bases: TGTGCCAGCAGCGTTAGCGGGAGGCGCGTATCAGATACGCAGTATTTT. Translation: CASSVSGRRVSDTQYF.

In this sample, this clonotype turned up a few times. J is TRBJ2-3 and V is TRBV7-3; TRBD2 might be the D (6 bases). This CDR3 region has 14 residues. Germline loops: CDR1 SGHTA, CDR2 FQGTGA. Trimming cost V 2 bases and J 6 bases, with 12 bases left between them. CDR3 sequence: CASSLSEGWDTQYF. The CDR3 DNA reads as TGTGCCAGCAGCTTATCGGAGGGGTGGGATACGCAGTATTTT.

This clonotype was seen a handful of times. This chain connects TRBV28 to TRBJ2-7, with 7 nucleotides matching TRBD1. Germline CDR1 MDHEN, CDR2 SYDVKM. V shed 2 bases and J 6 bases; nucleotides not matched to a gene: 7. The CDR3 has 14 residues. The CDR3 spells CASSLGTVSAEQYF. DNA for the CDR3: TGTGCCAGCAGTTTAGGGACAGTATCCGCCGAGCAGTACTTC.

This clonotype occurred many times. The chain is built from TRBV12-3 or TRBV12-4 and TRBJ2-7; D unresolved. V lost 5 bases, J lost 4 bases, and 12 bases lay in between. The CDR3 spans 13 residues. The CDR3 DNA follows: TGTGCCAGCAGTCCCCGGACGAATTACGAGCAGTACTTC. Its translation: CASSPRTNYEQYF.

The table lists this clonotype with a few counts. This chain joins TRBV5-1 and TRBJ2-3; the D is unclear. The CDR3 length is 14 residues. Trimming removed 3 bases at V and 6 bases at J, with 14 bases between. CDR1 and CDR2 from the germline V gene are SGHRS and YFSETQ. CDR3 region: CASSSHGVADTQYF. Here the CDR3 DNA reads TGCGCCAGCAGCTCCCACGGCGTAGCCGATACGCAGTATTTT.

This clonotype was counted a few times. The chain uses TRBV20-1 and TRBJ1-5; no clear D. V lost 4 bases and J 2 bases, leaving 18 bases between the germline ends. The CDR3 runs to 16 residues. The germline CDR1 and CDR2 sequences are DFQATT and SNEGSKA (reference sequence). The CDR3: CSATKGGGGGNQPQHF. CDR3 DNA: TGCAGTGCTACCAAGGGCGGAGGAGGAGGCAATCAGCCCCAGCATTTT.